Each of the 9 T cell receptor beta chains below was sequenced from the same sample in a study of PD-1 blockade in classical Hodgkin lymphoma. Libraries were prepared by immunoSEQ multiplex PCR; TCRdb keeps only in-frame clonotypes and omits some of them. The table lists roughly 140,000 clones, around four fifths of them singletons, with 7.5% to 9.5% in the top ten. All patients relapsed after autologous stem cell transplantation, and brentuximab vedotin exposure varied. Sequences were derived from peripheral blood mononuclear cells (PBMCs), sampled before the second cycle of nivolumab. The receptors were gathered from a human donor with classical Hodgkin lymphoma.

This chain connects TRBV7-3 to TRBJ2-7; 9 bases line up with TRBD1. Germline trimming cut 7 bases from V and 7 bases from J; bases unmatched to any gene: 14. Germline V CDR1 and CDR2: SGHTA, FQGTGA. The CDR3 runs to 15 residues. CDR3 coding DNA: TGTGCCAGCACCGCTCCACGGGACAGGGTGGAAGAGCAGTACTTC. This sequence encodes CASTAPRDRVEEQYF.

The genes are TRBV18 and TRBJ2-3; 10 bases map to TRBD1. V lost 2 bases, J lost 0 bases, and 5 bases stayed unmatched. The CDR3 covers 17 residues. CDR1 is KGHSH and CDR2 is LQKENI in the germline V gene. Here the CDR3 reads CASSPETGGISTDTQYF. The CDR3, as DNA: TGTGCCAGCTCACCAGAGACAGGGGGCATAAGCACAGATACGCAGTATTTT.

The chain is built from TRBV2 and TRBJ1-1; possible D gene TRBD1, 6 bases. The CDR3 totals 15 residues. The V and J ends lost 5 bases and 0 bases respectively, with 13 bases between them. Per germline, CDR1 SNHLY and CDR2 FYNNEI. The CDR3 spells CASSKQGPMNTEAFF. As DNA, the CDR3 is TGTGCCAGCAGTAAACAGGGACCCATGAACACTGAAGCTTTCTTT.

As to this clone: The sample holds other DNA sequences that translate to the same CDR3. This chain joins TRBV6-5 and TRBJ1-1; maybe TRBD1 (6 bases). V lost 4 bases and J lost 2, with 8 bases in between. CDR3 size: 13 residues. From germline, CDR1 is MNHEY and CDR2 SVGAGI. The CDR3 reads CASSSTGNTEAFF. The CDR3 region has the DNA TGTGCCAGCAGTTCGACAGGCAACACTGAAGCTTTCTTT.

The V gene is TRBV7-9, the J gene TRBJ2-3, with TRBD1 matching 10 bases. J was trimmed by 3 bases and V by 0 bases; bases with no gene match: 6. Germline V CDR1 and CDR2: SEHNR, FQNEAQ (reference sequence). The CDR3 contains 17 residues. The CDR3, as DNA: TGTGCCAGCAGCTTAGCCCGACAGGGGGCGGGTACAGATACGCAGTATTTT. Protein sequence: CASSLARQGAGTDTQYF.

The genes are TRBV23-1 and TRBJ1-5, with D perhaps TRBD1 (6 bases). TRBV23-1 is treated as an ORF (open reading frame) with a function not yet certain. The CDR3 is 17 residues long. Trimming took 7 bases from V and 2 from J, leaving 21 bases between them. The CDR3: CASTSNPRAGGNQPQHF. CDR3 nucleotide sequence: TGCGCCAGCACCTCAAATCCTCGGGCAGGGGGCAATCAGCCCCAGCATTTT.

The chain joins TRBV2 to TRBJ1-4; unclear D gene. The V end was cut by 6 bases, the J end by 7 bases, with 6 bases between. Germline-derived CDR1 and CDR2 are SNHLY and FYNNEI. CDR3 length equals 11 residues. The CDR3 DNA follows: TGTGCCAGCAGCGCCGGTGAAAAACTGTTTTTT. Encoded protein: CASSAGEKLFF.

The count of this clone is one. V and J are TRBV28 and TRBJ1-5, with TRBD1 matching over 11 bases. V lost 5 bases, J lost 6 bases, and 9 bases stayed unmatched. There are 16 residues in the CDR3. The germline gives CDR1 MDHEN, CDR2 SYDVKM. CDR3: CASSPIGTGGLQPQHF. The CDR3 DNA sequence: TGTGCCAGCAGTCCCATCGGGACAGGGGGACTTCAGCCCCAGCATTTT. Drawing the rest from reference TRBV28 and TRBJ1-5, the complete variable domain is DVKVTQSSRYLVKRTGEKVFLECVQDMDHENMFWYRQDPGLGLRLIYFSYDVKMKEKGDIPEGYSVSREKKERFSLILESASTNQTSMYLCASSPIGTGGLQPQHFGDGTRLSIL.

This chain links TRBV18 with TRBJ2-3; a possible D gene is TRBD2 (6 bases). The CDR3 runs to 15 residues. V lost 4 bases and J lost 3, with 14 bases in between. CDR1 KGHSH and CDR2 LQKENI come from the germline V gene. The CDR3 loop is CASSLRLVLTDTQYF. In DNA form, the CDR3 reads TGTGCCAGCTCACTGCGACTAGTTTTGACAGATACGCAGTATTTT.